This record concerns one TCR beta chain sequence. These data come from a study of blood T cell repertoires in COVID-19. At the level of the study: Acute and convalescent COVID-19 samples came from the United States, Italy and Spain.

Only in-frame clones appear in the TCRdb table, and some are missing; sequencing was by immunoSEQ multiplex PCR. The table includes about 98,000 clones, around nine tenths detected once. CDR1 SGDLS and CDR2 YYNGEE come from the germline V gene. Trimming removed 0 bases from V and 1 base from J, with 10 bases in between. The CDR3 spans 15 residues. The specimen was peripheral blood. The V gene is TRBV9, the J gene TRBJ1-1; no clear D. The receptor comes from a man in his fifties or sixties with acute or convalescent COVID-19. The CDR3 sequence is CASSVGGAGNTEAFF. The CDR3 nucleotides read TGTGCCAGCAGCGTAGGGGGAGCAGGGAACACTGAAGCTTTCTTT.